Listed here are 22 T cell receptor beta chains from one sample, sequenced in a study of identical twins. TCRdb re-called the 5' RACE reads with MiXCR, one entry per CDR3 protein. Found here are 240,000 or so distinct CDR3 sequences, 5.5% to 7% of them singletons; the top ten hold roughly 3.4%. These same data were also listed under a study on yellow fever vaccine responses in identical twins.

Sequenced input: memory (CD45RO+) T cells sorted from blood. Receptors were obtained from a woman between 18 and 29 years old in good health.

The chain employs TRBV5-1 and TRBJ2-7; D gene ambiguous. V was clipped by 4 bases and J by 6 bases, with 11 bases between them. Germline-derived CDR1 and CDR2 are SGHRS and YFSETQ. This CDR3 spans 12 amino acids. The CDR3 reads CASSLNTPEQYF. The CDR3 region has the DNA TGCGCCAGCAGCCTGAACACCCCCGAGCAGTACTTC.

The sample holds a few counts of this clonotype. The chain links TRBV7-8 to TRBJ2-5, with a possible D match to TRBD1 (5 bases). This CDR3 is 15 amino acids long. Per germline, CDR1 SGHVS and CDR2 FQNEAQ. V lost 5 bases and J lost 7, with 20 bases in between. The CDR3 DNA reads as TGTGCCAGCAGCGCCGAGCGTGGGGCCGGAGTGACCCAGTACTTC. Amino acid sequence: CASSAERGAGVTQYF.

Many counts were recorded for this clonotype. The chain joins TRBV27 to TRBJ2-1; D is unclear. The CDR3 spans 14 residues. V lost 4 bases and J 2 bases, leaving 9 bases between the germline ends. The germline V gene has CDR1 MNHEY and CDR2 SMNVEV (reference sequence). The CDR3 is CASSSGGPYNEQFF. CDR3 coding DNA: TGTGCCAGCAGTTCGGGCGGCCCCTACAATGAGCAGTTCTTC.

This clonotype was detected many times. The chain joins TRBV5-1 to TRBJ1-1, with TRBD1 identical over 7 bases. J was trimmed by 2 bases and V by 4 bases; bases with no gene match: 5. The germline CDR1 and CDR2 sequences are SGHRS and YFSETQ. CDR3 size: 14 residues. This CDR3 reads CASSPRDSNTEAFF. The DNA for the CDR3 is TGCGCCAGCAGCCCTCGGGACAGCAACACTGAAGCTTTCTTT.

This clonotype has more than one count but fewer than ten. This chain connects TRBV7-8 to TRBJ2-2, with a possible D match to TRBD2 (6 bases). The CDR3 totals 16 residues. Trimming left V 6 bases short and J 7 bases short, with 21 bases between. Germline-derived CDR1 and CDR2 are SGHVS and FQNEAQ. The CDR3 bases are TGTGCCAGCAGGACCGCGTCCGCGGGAACGGGCGGGGAGCTGTTTTTT. It translates to CASRTASAGTGGELFF.

This clonotype was observed at least ten times. This rearrangement joins TRBV6-1 to TRBJ2-2; D gene ambiguous. The ends were cut back, 7 bases at V and 0 bases at J, with 9 bases in the middle. Germline values: CDR1 MNHNS, CDR2 SASEGT. The CDR3 totals 14 residues. CDR3 nucleotides: TGTGCCAGCACCCAACGGACGAACACCGGGGAGCTGTTTTTT. Protein: CASTQRTNTGELFF.

Only a few counts were recorded for this clonotype. The rearrangement links TRBV6-1 to TRBJ2-2; TRBD2 aligns across 13 bases. The germline V gene has CDR1 MNHNS and CDR2 SASEGT. The CDR3 length is 15 residues. V shed 6 bases, J shed 7 bases, and the junction held 5 bases outside the gene matches. CDR3 DNA: TGTGCCAGCAGCCCAACTAGCGGGAGGGGCGGGGAGCTGTTTTTT. It encodes CASSPTSGRGGELFF.

This clonotype appeared a few times. V gene TRBV4-1 combines with J gene TRBJ1-1, with D possibly matching TRBD1 (5 bases). In germline, CDR1 is MGHRA, CDR2 YSYEKL. Trimming stripped 1 base from V and 5 bases from J, with 20 bases between. This CDR3 spans 17 amino acids. CDR3 amino acids: CASSQVPVGLGRTEAFF. The CDR3 DNA reads TGCGCCAGCAGCCAAGTCCCCGTGGGACTGGGAAGAACTGAAGCTTTCTTT.

The chain combines TRBV6-2 or TRBV6-3 with TRBJ2-1; D gene unclear. The length of the CDR3 is 19 residues. Looked up from germline, CDR1 is MNHEY and CDR2 is SVGEGT. Trimming took 4 bases from V and 0 from J, leaving 22 bases between them. The CDR3 protein is CASSSRLSKPQSSYNEQFF. The CDR3 DNA is TGTGCCAGCAGTTCTAGGTTGTCGAAACCCCAGAGCTCCTACAATGAGCAGTTCTTC.

In its sample, this clonotype was seen many times. The chain recombines TRBV12-3 or TRBV12-4 with TRBJ2-1; D remains ambiguous. The CDR3 spans 13 residues. V dropped 3 bases and J dropped 7 bases, with 10 bases sitting between them. In DNA form, the CDR3 reads TGTGCCAGCAGTTTTTCTTTGGGGAATGAGCAGTTCTTC. It translates to CASSFSLGNEQFF.

This clonotype was counted ten times or more. This chain links TRBV9 with TRBJ2-6; D perhaps matches TRBD1 (5 bases). The CDR3 has 15 amino acids. Trimming pared 3 bases from V and 2 bases from J, leaving 9 bases between. CDR1 SGDLS and CDR2 YYNGEE come from the germline V gene. CDR3: CASSGLGAGANVLTF. CDR3 DNA: TGTGCCAGCAGCGGATTAGGGGCTGGGGCCAACGTCCTGACTTTC.

The table lists this clonotype with many counts. The chain recombines TRBV4-1 with TRBJ2-1, with D maybe TRBD2 (7 bases). V was shortened by 4 bases and J by 0 bases, with 22 bases between the two germline ends. The CDR3 consists of 19 residues. CDR1 and CDR2 from the germline V gene are MGHRA and YSYEKL. DNA of the CDR3: TGCGCCAGCAGCCCCTCTGGGGGGCCCGGGACTACCTCCTACAATGAGCAGTTCTTC. Translation: CASSPSGGPGTTSYNEQFF.

In this sample, this clonotype turned up many times. The rearrangement uses TRBV5-1 and TRBJ2-2; D gene ambiguous. V lost 0 bases to trimming and J lost 1 base, with 13 bases between them. The CDR3 has 17 residues. Germline CDR1 SGHRS, CDR2 YFSETQ. The DNA of the CDR3 is TGCGCCAGCAGCTTGGTGGCCACACCTAGGAACACCGGGGAGCTGTTTTTT. Protein sequence: CASSLVATPRNTGELFF.

This clonotype was observed a few times. The chain couples TRBV3-1 to TRBJ2-7; D possibly corresponds to TRBD1 (6 bases). This CDR3 is built from 14 residues. Germline CDR1 LGHDT, CDR2 YNNKEL (reference sequence). Trimming left V 4 bases short and J 2 bases short, with 12 bases between. The CDR3 sequence: CASSPGQQPYEQYF. DNA of the CDR3: TGTGCCAGCAGCCCAGGACAGCAGCCCTACGAGCAGTACTTC.

The chain is built from TRBV28 and TRBJ1-5, with 9 bases matching TRBD1. Losses at the gene ends were 5 bases for V and 5 bases for J; bases not matched to a gene: 10. Per germline, CDR1 MDHEN and CDR2 SYDVKM. This CDR3 has 16 residues. In DNA, the CDR3 is TGTGCCAGCAGTGAAAACGGACAGGGGCTAGATCAGCCCCAGCATTTT. Translated, it gives CASSENGQGLDQPQHF.

This clonotype was observed many times. The chain employs TRBV7-2 and TRBJ1-2; 8 positions agree with TRBD1. Germline-derived CDR1 and CDR2 are SGHTA and FQGNSA. The CDR3 runs 15 residues. V shed 5 bases and J 3 bases; nucleotides not matched to a gene: 8. The CDR3 loop is CASSPSGQVDYGYTF. The CDR3 nucleotides are TGTGCCAGCAGCCCTTCGGGACAGGTCGACTATGGCTACACCTTC.

This chain uses TRBV29-1 with TRBJ2-1, with TRBD2 identical over 8 bases. Germline trimming cut 2 bases from V and 4 bases from J; bases unmatched to any gene: 7. The V gene's germline CDR1 is SQVTM and CDR2 ANQGSEA. The length of the CDR3 is 15 residues. The CDR3 here is CSVEIAGGKYNEQFF. The CDR3 nucleotides read TGCAGCGTTGAAATTGCGGGAGGAAAATACAATGAGCAGTTCTTC.

This clonotype was detected many times. The rearrangement uses TRBV6-2 or TRBV6-3 and TRBJ2-7, with D possibly TRBD1 on 6 matching bases. Germline CDR1 MNHEY, CDR2 SVGEGT. The CDR3 is made up of 13 amino acids. Trimming removed 6 bases at V and 2 bases at J, with 11 bases between. The CDR3 DNA reads as TGTGCCAGCAGGCCCACAGGGACCTACGAGCAGTACGTC. It translates to CASRPTGTYEQYV.

This clonotype was counted only a few times. V gene TRBV2 combines with J gene TRBJ2-5; unclear D gene. Trimming cost V 3 bases and J 2 bases, with 4 bases left between them. Per germline, CDR1 SNHLY and CDR2 FYNNEI. CDR3 length: 12 residues. CDR3 loop: CASSDQQETQYF. In DNA form, the CDR3 reads TGTGCCAGCAGTGACCAGCAAGAGACCCAGTACTTC.

This clonotype was seen many times. The CDR3 DNA reads as TGTGCCACCAGTGATTCCAATGACGCACGCGGGACCCAGTACTTC. Amino acid sequence: CATSDSNDARGTQYF. The V and J genes are TRBV24-1 and TRBJ2-5; D is ambiguous. The V and J ends lost 2 bases and 7 bases respectively, with 16 bases between them. Germline values: CDR1 KGHDR, CDR2 SFDVKD. This CDR3 spans 15 amino acids.

This clonotype was seen only a few times. The chain combines TRBV3-1 with TRBJ2-7; 11 bases are a match to TRBD1. V shed 5 bases and J 1 base; nucleotides not matched to a gene: 10. Germline CDR1 is LGHDT and CDR2 is YNNKEL (reference sequence). The CDR3 spans 17 residues. The CDR3 here is CASSAGTGGKRSYEQYF. As DNA, the CDR3 is TGTGCCAGCAGCGCCGGGACAGGGGGAAAACGGTCCTACGAGCAGTACTTC.

This clonotype was counted only a few times. The rearrangement joins TRBV20-1 to TRBJ2-1, with 9 positions matching TRBD1. The CDR3 is 15 residues long. Germline lookup yields CDR1 DFQATT and CDR2 SNEGSKA (reference sequence). Trimming took 3 bases from V and 5 from J; bases not matched to a gene: 8. CDR3 region: CSASRRDRVNNEQFF. Here the CDR3 DNA reads TGCAGTGCTAGCCGCCGGGACAGGGTGAACAATGAGCAGTTCTTC.